This T cell receptor (beta chain) was found in a study of neurological immune-mediated disorders. Each CDR3 protein is one row after TCRdb ran MiXCR on the 5' RACE reads. Here the sample spans 95,000 to 150,000 distinct CDR3 sequences, 3.2% being singletons. Germline V gene sequence: CDR1 LGHNA, CDR2 YSLEER. With V trimmed by 0 bases and J by 3 bases, 6 bases remained unmatched. This CDR3 contains 19 residues. Study-wide findings and caveats: No CDR3 amino acid sequences recurred among expanded clones across subjects, suggesting private repertoires in all groups.

In its sample, this clonotype was seen many times. Its specificity is not known. The chain has TRBV4-3 and TRBJ2-2; 14 bases map to TRBD2. Sequencing was performed on PBMCs. The source is a woman aged 25 to 39 with multiple sclerosis. The CDR3 coding sequence is TGCGCCAGCAGCCAAGATCGGACTAGCGGGGGGTTGGACACCGGGGAGCTGTTTTTT. This translates into CASSQDRTSGGLDTGELFF.